This entry lists 14 T cell receptor beta chains sequenced from one sample in a study of blood T cell repertoires in COVID-19. Method: immunoSEQ multiplex PCR; TCRdb's copy keeps in-frame clones and lacks some. This sample has roughly 150,000 clones, with more than 70% found just once. Source material: peripheral blood. Receptor source: a woman aged 70-85 years who had recovered from COVID-19.

V usage is TRBV9 and J usage is TRBJ1-4; a weak D match, TRBD1 (5 bases). Germline assignment: CDR1 SGDLS and CDR2 YYNGEE. The CDR3 has 17 residues. Trimming removed 0 bases at V and 1 base at J, with 13 bases between. As DNA, the CDR3 is TGTGCCAGCAGCGTAGGTCAGGGAATAAGAACTAATGAAAAACTGTTTTTT. Its translation is CASSVGQGIRTNEKLFF.

This chain connects TRBV24-1 to TRBJ1-2; D perhaps matches TRBD1 (5 bases). The V gene's germline CDR1 is KGHDR and CDR2 SFDVKD. This CDR3 region has 12 residues. The V end lost 8 bases, the J end lost 4 bases, and 10 bases lay between the germline ends. CDR3 residues: CATKAGPYGYTF. The CDR3 DNA sequence: TGTGCCACCAAGGCAGGGCCCTATGGCTACACCTTC.

This clone has a single count. The rearrangement uses TRBV2 and TRBJ1-1, with TRBD1 as a possible D gene (6 bases). Trimming cost V 8 bases and J 1 base, with 11 bases left between them. This CDR3 has 13 residues. CDR1 is SNHLY, CDR2 FYNNEI, per germline. CDR3 in DNA: TGTGCCAGCTGGGGGCTGGGGAACACTGAAGCTTTCTTT. Its protein product is CASWGLGNTEAFF.

This clone has more than one count but fewer than ten. The chain combines TRBV28 with TRBJ2-2; TRBD2 might be the D (5 bases). V was shortened by 0 bases and J by 0 bases, with 20 bases between the two germline ends. The CDR3 is made up of 20 amino acids. Germline V gene sequence: CDR1 MDHEN, CDR2 SYDVKM. The CDR3 region is CASSLWASIKLGTNTGELFF. The CDR3 DNA reads as TGTGCCAGCAGTTTATGGGCTAGCATTAAATTGGGGACGAACACCGGGGAGCTGTTTTTT.

Remarks on this clone: One junction end disagrees with the germline gene, perhaps due to a read error. The rearrangement joins TRBV12-3 or TRBV12-4 to TRBJ2-1; 7 nucleotides line up with TRBD1. The CDR3 is made up of 11 amino acids. CDR3 region: CASSLLGQGVF. CDR3 nucleotide sequence: TGTGCCAGCAGTTTATTGGGCCAGGGGGTCTTC.

V gene TRBV7-2 combines with J gene TRBJ2-2, with TRBD2 matching 9 bases. Trimming removed 5 bases from V and 6 bases from J; junction bases left unmatched: 7. This CDR3 has 15 amino acids. CDR1 is SGHTA, CDR2 FQGNSA, per germline. CDR3 protein: CASSAGTSTAGELFF. Here the CDR3 DNA reads TGTGCCAGCAGCGCCGGGACTAGCACCGCCGGGGAGCTGTTTTTT.

This chain uses TRBV20-1 with TRBJ2-5; D might be TRBD2 (5 bases). The ends were cut back, 6 bases at V and 5 bases at J, with 10 bases in the middle. This CDR3 region has 11 residues. CDR1 DFQATT and CDR2 SNEGSKA come from the germline V gene (reference sequence). CDR3 nucleotides: TGCAGTGCCTTGTGGAGGGAGACCCAGTACTTC. The encoded protein is CSALWRETQYF.

This chain uses TRBV11-2 with TRBJ2-1; a weak D match, TRBD1 (6 bases). The CDR3 is 16 amino acids. V dropped 5 bases and J dropped 7 bases, with 21 bases sitting between them. The germline gives CDR1 SGHAT, CDR2 FQNNGV. CDR3 nucleotides: TGTGCCAGCAGCCACGCAAGGGGGTGGGGGATGAATGAGCAGTTCTTC. This gives the protein CASSHARGWGMNEQFF.

V usage is TRBV19 and J usage is TRBJ2-2, with TRBD2 as a possible D gene (6 bases). Per germline, CDR1 LNHDA and CDR2 SQIVND (reference sequence). Trimming stripped 8 bases from V and 0 bases from J, with 16 bases between. The CDR3 sequence is 16 residues long. CDR3: CASGKTGTPNTGELFF. The CDR3 coding sequence is TGTGCCAGTGGCAAGACCGGGACTCCGAACACCGGGGAGCTGTTTTTT.

The CDR3 sequence: CASSVGPGQGGDTQYF. DNA for the CDR3: TGCGCCAGCAGCGTAGGACCGGGACAGGGCGGGGATACGCAGTATTTT. The chain carries TRBV5-1 and TRBJ2-3; 9 bases are shared with TRBD1. The V segment lost 4 bases and the J segment 6 bases; nucleotides outside the gene matches: 12. Germline V gene lookup returns CDR1 SGHRS and CDR2 YFSETQ. The CDR3 totals 16 residues.

This chain uses TRBV7-3 with TRBJ1-5; D gene ambiguous. The germline gives CDR1 SGHTA, CDR2 FQGTGA. The V end was cut by 2 bases, the J end by 6 bases, with 14 bases between. The CDR3 covers 15 residues. DNA for the CDR3: TGTGCCAGCAGCTTACAGCATGGTAACAGTCAGCCCCAGCATTTT. This translates into CASSLQHGNSQPQHF.

The rearrangement uses TRBV4-1 and TRBJ2-7; 8 nucleotides align to TRBD2. V shed 2 bases, J shed 4 bases, and the junction held 7 bases outside the gene matches. The CDR3 spans 15 residues. Germline CDR1 and CDR2: MGHRA and YSYEKL. The CDR3: CASSQILAANYEQYF. In DNA form, the CDR3 reads TGCGCCAGCAGCCAAATACTAGCGGCAAATTACGAGCAGTACTTC.

CDR3: CASTQGGGETQYF. The CDR3 coding sequence is TGCGCCAGCACCCAGGGAGGGGGAGAGACCCAGTACTTC. The chain recombines TRBV5-1 with TRBJ2-5, with D perhaps matching TRBD2 (7 bases). Trimming removed 6 bases at V and 4 bases at J, with 13 bases between. The CDR3 consists of 13 residues. CDR1 SGHRS and CDR2 YFSETQ come from the germline V gene.

CDR3 amino acids: CASSRQGEETQYF. As DNA, the CDR3 is TGTGCCAGCAGCCGGCAGGGGGAGGAGACCCAGTACTTC. This sequence joins TRBV3-1 (or the pseudogene TRBV3-2) and TRBJ2-5, with 7 bases aligning to TRBD1. Germline CDR1 and CDR2: LGHDT and YNNKEL (reference sequence). Trimming took 4 bases from V and 5 from J; bases not matched to a gene: 4. This CDR3 comprises 13 residues.